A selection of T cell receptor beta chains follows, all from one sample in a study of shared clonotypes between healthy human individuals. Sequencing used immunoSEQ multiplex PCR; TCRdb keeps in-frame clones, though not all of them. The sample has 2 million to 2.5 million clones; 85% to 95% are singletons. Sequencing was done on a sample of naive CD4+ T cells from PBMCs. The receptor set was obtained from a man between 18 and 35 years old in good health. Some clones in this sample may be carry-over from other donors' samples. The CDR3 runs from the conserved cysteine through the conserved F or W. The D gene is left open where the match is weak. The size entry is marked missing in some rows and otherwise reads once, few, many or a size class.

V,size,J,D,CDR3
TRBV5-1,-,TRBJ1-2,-,CASSLAVGYGYTF
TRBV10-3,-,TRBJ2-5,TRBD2,CAISETSGIGETQYF
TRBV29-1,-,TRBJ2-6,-,CSVKGSGIDSGANVLTF
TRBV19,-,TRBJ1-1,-,CASISRGGLNTEAFF
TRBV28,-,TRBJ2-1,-,CASSLIRSYNEQFF
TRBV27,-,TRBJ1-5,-,CASSLRYDGQPQHF
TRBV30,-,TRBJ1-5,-,CAWSSPDSYQPQHF
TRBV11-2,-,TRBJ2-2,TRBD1,CASSEGARANTGELFF
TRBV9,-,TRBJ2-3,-,CASSVASSRSTDTQYF
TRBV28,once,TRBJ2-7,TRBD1,CASSLGRGHEQYF